This T cell receptor (beta chain) came from a study of shared clonotypes between healthy human individuals. Study results and caveats: The researchers took only blood, and tissue repertoires probably look different.

Each unsorted sample relied on roughly 82 million PBMCs as its source of genomic DNA. In the authors' workflow: With immunoSEQ giving junction-only sequences and no quality scores, filtering differed. The data were produced by immunoSEQ multiplex PCR, yet TCRdb's version contains in-frame clones alone and is incomplete. The D gene and trimming were derived from the DNA, and the V and J assignments and clone size from that table. The sample holds about half a million clones; around 74% are singletons and the top ten take approximately 13%. A note on this clone: The antigen remains undetermined. The same CDR3 arises from other DNA sequences in this sample as well.

The CDR3 has 14 residues. Germline CDR1 reads SGHTA; CDR2 reads FQGNSA. The V gene end was trimmed by 2 bases and the J gene end by 5 bases; junction bases not matched to a gene: 4. Source material: PBMCs. The gene calls are TRBV7-2 and TRBJ2-5; TRBD1 matches at 8 bases. This receptor was taken from a woman in her 40s in good health. Some clones in this sample may be carry-over from other donors' samples. Here the CDR3 reads CASSLRQGAETQYF. The CDR3 DNA reads TGTGCCAGCAGCTTACGGCAGGGGGCGGAGACCCAGTACTTC.